This T cell receptor beta chain was captured in a study of CD8 T cells in ankylosing spondylitis. TCRdb redid the calling of the 5' RACE reads with MiXCR, one entry per CDR3 protein. This sample has about 110,000 distinct CDR3 sequences, with about 25% found just once. Germline assignment: CDR1 SGHTA and CDR2 FQGNSA. The CDR3 has 17 residues. V was clipped by 0 bases and J by 0 bases; unmatched bases: 0. The sample was synovial fluid, either unsorted or a sorted T cell fraction (not recorded which). This sequence originates from a male donor with ankylosing spondylitis. The chain employs TRBV7-2 and TRBJ2-6; 9 bases match TRBD2. The DNA of the CDR3 is TGTGCCAGCAGCTTAGCTAGCGGGAGCTCTGGGGCCAACGTCCTGACTTTC. Translation: CASSLASGSSGANVLTF. The variable domain in full, with the rest retrieved from reference TRBV7-2 and TRBJ2-6, is GAGVSQSPSNKVTEKGKDVELRCDPISGHTALYWYRQSLGQGLEFLIYFQGNSAPDKSGLPSDRFSAERTGGSVSTLTIQRTQQEDSAVYLCASSLASGSSGANVLTFGAGSRLTVL.